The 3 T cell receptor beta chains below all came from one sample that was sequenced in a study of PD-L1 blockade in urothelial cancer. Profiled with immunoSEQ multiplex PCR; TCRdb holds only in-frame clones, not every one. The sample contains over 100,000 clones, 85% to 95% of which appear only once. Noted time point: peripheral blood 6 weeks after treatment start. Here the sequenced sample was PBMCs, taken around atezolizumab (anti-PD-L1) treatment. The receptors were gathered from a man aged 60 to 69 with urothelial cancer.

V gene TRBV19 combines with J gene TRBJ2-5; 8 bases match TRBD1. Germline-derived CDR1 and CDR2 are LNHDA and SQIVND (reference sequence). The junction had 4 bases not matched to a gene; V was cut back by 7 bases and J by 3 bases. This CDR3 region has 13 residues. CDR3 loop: CASTPTGEETQYF. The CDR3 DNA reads TGTGCCAGTACCCCGACAGGGGAAGAGACCCAGTACTTC.

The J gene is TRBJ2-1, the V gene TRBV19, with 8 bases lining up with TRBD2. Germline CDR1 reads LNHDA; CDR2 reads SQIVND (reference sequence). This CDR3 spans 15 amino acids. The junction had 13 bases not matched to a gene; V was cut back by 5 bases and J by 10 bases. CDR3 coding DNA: TGTGCCAGTAGTGGAGCGGGGGACATACCCTGGGAGCAGTTCTTC. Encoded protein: CASSGAGDIPWEQFF.

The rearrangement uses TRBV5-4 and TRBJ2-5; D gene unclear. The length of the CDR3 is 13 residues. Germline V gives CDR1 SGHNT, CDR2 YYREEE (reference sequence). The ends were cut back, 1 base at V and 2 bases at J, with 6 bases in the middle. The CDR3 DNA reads TGTGCCAGCAGCTTGCCCGTTCAAGAGACCCAGTACTTC. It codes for CASSLPVQETQYF.